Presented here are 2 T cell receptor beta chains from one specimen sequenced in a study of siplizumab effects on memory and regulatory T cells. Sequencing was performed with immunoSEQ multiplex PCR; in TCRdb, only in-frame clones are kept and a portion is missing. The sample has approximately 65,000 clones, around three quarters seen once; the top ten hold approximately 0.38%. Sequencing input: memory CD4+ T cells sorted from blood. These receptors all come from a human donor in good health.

The CDR3 spells CASSLTYGELFF. CDR3 bases: TGTGCCAGCAGCTTAACTTACGGGGAGCTGTTTTTT. The V gene is TRBV7-3, the J gene TRBJ2-2; unclear D gene. V lost 0 bases, J lost 7 bases, and 3 bases lay in between. The CDR3 sequence is 12 residues long. The germline V gene encodes CDR1 SGHTA and CDR2 FQGTGA.

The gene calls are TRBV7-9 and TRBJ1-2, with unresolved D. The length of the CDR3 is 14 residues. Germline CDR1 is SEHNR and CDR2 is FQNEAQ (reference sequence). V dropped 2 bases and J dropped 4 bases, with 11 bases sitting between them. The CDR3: CASSLRIEAYGYTF. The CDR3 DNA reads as TGTGCCAGCAGCTTAAGAATTGAGGCCTATGGCTACACCTTC.